The clone carrying this T cell receptor (beta chain) has only a few counts. Original data processing: Quantification of nucleated cells was approximated via reference gene primer amplification. Profiled with immunoSEQ multiplex PCR; TCRdb holds only in-frame clones, not every one. D and trimming were read from the DNA, whereas the V and J calls and clone size are those reported in that table. The sample lists 120,000 or so clones; 65% to 85% were seen once. These data are taken from a study of blood T cell repertoires in COVID-19. Looking at the study overall: Some COVID-19 samples were acute and others convalescent; all came from the United States, Italy and Spain. Sources were T cells, B-cell-depleted T cells, or PBMCs; the material itself was cDNA or gDNA.

Followed longitudinally, the Seattle patients had been enrolled during active infection. The V end lost 1 base, the J end lost 1 base, and 11 bases lay between the germline ends. The length of the CDR3 is 15 residues. Germline CDR1 SGHVS, CDR2 FNYEAQ. The J gene is TRBJ2-7, the V gene TRBV7-6; D is undetermined. This sequence originates from a man aged 25 to 45 with COVID-19, enrolled during active disease. Sequencing was performed on peripheral blood. CDR3 nucleotides: TGTGCCAGCAGCTTAGGCGCACCCAAATCCTACGAGCAGTACTTC. It codes for CASSLGAPKSYEQYF.